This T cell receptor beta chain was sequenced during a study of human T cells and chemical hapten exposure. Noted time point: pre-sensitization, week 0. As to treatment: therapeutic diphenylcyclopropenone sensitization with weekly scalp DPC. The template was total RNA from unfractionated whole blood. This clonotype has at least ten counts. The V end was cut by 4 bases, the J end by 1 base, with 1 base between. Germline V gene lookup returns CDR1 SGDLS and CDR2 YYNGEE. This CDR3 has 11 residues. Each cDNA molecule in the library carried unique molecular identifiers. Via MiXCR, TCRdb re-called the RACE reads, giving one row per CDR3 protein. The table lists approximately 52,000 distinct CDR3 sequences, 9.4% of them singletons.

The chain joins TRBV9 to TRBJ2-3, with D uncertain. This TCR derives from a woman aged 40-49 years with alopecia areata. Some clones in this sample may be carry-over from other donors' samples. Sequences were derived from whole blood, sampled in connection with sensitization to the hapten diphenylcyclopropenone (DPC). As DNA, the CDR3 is TGTGCCAGCAGCCGCACAGATACGCAGTATTTT. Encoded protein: CASSRTDTQYF.